The source of this T cell receptor (beta chain) is a study of T cell repertoires in cytomegalovirus infection. Overall study context: Recently identified HLA-C-restricted CMV epitopes were among the peptides used. An indication of both CMV infection and matching HLA type came from public TCR beta signatures.

A single record per CDR3 protein comes from TCRdb applying MiXCR to the reads. The sample has about 920,000 distinct CDR3 sequences; around a third are singletons. With regard to this clonotype: The antigen is not known.

The CDR3 sequence is 16 residues long. Germline CDR1 MNHEY, CDR2 SMNVEV (reference sequence). V was trimmed by 5 bases and J by 3 bases, leaving 17 bases between them. The clonotype originates from a human donor in good health (CMV status not recorded). Some clones in this sample may be carry-over from other donors' samples. The specimen was cultured CD8+ T cells from PBMCs, collected from culture after CMV antigen stimulation. The chain combines TRBV27 with TRBJ1-5; D remains unclear. For the CDR3, the DNA is TGTGCCAGCAGTCCCCTGTCCGTAGCTAACAATCAGCCCCAGCATTTT. Residues: CASSPLSVANNQPQHF.